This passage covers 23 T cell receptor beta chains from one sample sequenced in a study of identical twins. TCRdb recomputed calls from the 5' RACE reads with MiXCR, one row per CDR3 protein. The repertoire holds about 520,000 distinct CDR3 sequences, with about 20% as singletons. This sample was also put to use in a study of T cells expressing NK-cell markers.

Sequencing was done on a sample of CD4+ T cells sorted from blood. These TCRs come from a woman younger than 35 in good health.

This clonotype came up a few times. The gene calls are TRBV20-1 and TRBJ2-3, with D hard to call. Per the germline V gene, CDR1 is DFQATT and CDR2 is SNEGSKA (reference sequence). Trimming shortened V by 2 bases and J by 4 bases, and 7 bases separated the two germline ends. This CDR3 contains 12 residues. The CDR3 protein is CSARSTADTQYF. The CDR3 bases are TGCAGTGCTAGATCTACGGCAGATACGCAGTATTTT.

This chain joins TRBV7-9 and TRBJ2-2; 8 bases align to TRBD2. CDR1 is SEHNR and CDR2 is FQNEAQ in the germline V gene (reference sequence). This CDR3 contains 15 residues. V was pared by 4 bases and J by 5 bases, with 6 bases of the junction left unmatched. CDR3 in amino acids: CASSWSGSTTGELFF. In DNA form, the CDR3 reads TGTGCCAGCAGCTGGAGCGGGAGCACAACCGGGGAGCTGTTTTTT. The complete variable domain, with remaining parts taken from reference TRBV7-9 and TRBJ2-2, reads DTGVSQNPRHKITKRGQNVTFRCDPISEHNRLYWYRQTLGQGPEFLTYFQNEAQLEKSRLLSDRFSAERPKGSFSTLEIQRTEQGDSAMYLCASSWSGSTTGELFFGEGSRLTVL.

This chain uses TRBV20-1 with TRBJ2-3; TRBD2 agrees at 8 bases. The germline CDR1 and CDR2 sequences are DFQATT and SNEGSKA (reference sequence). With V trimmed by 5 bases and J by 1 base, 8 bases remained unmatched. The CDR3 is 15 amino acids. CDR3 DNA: TGCAGTGCTGAAGGACTAGCAAGTCGCACAGATACGCAGTATTTT. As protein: CSAEGLASRTDTQYF.

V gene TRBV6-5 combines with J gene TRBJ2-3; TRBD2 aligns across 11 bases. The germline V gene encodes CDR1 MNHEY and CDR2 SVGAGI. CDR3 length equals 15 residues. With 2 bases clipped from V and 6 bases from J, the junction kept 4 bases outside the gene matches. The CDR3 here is CASSYGLAGPDTQYF. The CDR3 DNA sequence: TGTGCCAGCAGTTACGGACTAGCGGGCCCCGATACGCAGTATTTT.

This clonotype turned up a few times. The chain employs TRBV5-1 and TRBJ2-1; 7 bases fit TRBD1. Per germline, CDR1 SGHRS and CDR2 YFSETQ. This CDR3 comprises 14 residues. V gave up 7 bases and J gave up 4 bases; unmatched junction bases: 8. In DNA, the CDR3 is TGCGCCAGCGACGCAGGGGGATTTTACAATGAGCAGTTCTTC. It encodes CASDAGGFYNEQFF.

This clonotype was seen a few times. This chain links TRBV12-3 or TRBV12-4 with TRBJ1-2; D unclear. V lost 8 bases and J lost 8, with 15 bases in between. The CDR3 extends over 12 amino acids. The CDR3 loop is CASPRSGRGYTF. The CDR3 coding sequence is TGTGCCAGCCCTCGGTCGGGGAGGGGCTACACCTTC.

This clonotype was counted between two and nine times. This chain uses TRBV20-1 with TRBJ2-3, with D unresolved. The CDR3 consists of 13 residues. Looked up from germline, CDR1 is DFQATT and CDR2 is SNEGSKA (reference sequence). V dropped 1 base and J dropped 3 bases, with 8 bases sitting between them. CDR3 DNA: TGCAGTGCTAGAGGCCAGCTGACAGATACGCAGTATTTT. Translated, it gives CSARGQLTDTQYF.

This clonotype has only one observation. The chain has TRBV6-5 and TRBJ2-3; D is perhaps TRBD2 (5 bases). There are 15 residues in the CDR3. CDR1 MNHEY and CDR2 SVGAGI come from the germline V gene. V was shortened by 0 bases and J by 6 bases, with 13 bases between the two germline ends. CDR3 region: CASSYSSMRVDTQYF. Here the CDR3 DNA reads TGTGCCAGCAGTTACTCGTCCATGAGGGTCGATACGCAGTATTTT.

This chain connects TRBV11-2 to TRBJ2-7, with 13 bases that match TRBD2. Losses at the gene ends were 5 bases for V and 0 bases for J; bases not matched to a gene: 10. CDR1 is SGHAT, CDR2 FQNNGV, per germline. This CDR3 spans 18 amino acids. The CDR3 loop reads CASSLLTSGRALSYEQYF. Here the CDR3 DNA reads TGTGCCAGCAGCCTGCTTACTAGCGGGAGGGCCCTCTCCTACGAGCAGTACTTC.

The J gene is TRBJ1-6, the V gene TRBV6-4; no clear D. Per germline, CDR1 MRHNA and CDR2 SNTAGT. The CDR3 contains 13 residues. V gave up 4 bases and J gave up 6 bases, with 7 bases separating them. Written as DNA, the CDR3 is TGTGCCAGCAGTGGGACCTTTAATTCACCCCTCCACTTT. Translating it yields CASSGTFNSPLHF.

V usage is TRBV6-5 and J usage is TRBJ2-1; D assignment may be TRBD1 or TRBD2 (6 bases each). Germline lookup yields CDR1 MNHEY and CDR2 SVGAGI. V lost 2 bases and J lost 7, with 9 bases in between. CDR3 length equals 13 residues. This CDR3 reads CASSYGGGNEQFF. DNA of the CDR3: TGTGCCAGCAGTTACGGAGGGGGAAATGAGCAGTTCTTC.

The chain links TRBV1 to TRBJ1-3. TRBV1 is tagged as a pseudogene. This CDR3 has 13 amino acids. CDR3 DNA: TGCACCAGCAGCCAAGGCACAGCCTTGACCCTTTACTTT. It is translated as CTSSQGTALTLYF.

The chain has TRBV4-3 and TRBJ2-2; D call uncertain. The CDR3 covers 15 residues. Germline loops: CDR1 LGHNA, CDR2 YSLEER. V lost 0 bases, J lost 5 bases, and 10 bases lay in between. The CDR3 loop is CASSQDPVPTGELFF. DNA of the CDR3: TGCGCCAGCAGCCAAGATCCCGTCCCGACCGGGGAGCTGTTTTTT.

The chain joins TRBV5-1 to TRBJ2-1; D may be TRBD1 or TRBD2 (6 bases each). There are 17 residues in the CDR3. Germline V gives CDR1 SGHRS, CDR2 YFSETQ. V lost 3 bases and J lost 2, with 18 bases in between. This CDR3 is CASSSTRGGGPYNEQFF. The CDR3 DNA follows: TGCGCCAGCAGCTCCACCCGAGGAGGGGGACCCTACAATGAGCAGTTCTTC.

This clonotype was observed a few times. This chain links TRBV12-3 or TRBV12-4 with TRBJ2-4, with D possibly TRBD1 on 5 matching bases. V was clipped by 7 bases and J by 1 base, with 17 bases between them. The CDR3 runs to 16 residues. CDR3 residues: CASKKGDHYAKNIQYF. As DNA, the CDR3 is TGTGCCAGCAAAAAAGGGGATCACTACGCCAAAAACATTCAGTACTTC.

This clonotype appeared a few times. The CDR3 is CAISEARGTADEKLFF. The CDR3 DNA sequence: TGTGCCATCAGTGAGGCCAGGGGGACAGCTGATGAAAAACTGTTTTTT. The gene calls are TRBV10-3 and TRBJ1-4; 7 nucleotides align to TRBD1. The CDR3 loop spans 16 amino acids. Trimming at V came to 2 bases and at J to 6 bases, leaving 9 bases not matched to a gene. Germline V gene lookup returns CDR1 ENHRY and CDR2 SYGVKD.

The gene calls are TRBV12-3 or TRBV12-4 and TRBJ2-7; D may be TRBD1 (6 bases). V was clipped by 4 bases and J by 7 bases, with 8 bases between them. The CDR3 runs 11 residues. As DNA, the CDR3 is TGTGCCAGCAGTTACAGGGTGGAGCAGTACTTC. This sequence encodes CASSYRVEQYF.

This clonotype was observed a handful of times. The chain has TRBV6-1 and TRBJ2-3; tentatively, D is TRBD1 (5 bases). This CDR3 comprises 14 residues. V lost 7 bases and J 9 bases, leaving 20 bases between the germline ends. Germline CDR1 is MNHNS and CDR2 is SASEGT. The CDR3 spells CASTRSEGAGTQYF. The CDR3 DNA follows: TGTGCCAGCACTAGGTCAGAAGGGGCAGGCACGCAGTATTTT.

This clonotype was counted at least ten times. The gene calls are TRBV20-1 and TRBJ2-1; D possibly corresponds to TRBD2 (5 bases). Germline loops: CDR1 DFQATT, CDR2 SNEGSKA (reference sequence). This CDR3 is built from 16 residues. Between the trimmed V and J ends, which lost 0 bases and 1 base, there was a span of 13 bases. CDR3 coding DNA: TGCAGTGCTAGAGATAGGCGCCTAGCTTCCTACAATGAGCAGTTCTTC. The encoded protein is CSARDRRLASYNEQFF.

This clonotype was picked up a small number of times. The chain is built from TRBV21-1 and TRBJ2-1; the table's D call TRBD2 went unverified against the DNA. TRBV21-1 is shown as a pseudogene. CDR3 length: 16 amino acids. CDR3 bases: TGTGCCAGCAGCAAAAGGGAAACGGGAGATCGAAATGAGCAGTTCTTC. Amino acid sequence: CASSKRETGDRNEQFF.

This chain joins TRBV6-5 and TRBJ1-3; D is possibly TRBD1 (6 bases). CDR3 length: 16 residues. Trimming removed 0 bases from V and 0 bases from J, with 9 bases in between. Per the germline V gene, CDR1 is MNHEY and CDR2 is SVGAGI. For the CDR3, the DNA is TGTGCCAGCAGTTACTCACAGGGTTCCTCTGGAAACACCATATATTTT. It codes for CASSYSQGSSGNTIYF.

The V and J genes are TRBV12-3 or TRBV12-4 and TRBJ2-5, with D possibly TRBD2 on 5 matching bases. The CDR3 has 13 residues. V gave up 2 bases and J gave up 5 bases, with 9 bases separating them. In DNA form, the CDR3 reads TGTGCCAGCAGTTTAAGGAGAGGGGAGACCCAGTACTTC. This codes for CASSLRRGETQYF.

The CDR3 here is CASSLFGGENIQYF. The CDR3 DNA follows: TGCGCCAGCAGCTTGTTTGGGGGGGAAAACATTCAGTACTTC. The chain recombines TRBV5-1 with TRBJ2-4, with 7 bases fitting TRBD2. Trimming at V came to 1 base and at J to 5 bases, leaving 3 bases not matched to a gene. In germline, CDR1 is SGHRS, CDR2 YFSETQ. The CDR3 length is 14 residues.